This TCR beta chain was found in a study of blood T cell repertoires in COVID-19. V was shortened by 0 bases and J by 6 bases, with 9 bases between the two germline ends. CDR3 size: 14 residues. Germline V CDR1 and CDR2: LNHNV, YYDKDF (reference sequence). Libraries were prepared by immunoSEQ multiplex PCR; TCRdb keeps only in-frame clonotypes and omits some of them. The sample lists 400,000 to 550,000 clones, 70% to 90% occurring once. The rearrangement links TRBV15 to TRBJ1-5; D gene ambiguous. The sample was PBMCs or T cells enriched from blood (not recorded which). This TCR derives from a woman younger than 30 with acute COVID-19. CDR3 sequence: CATSRERVSQPQHF. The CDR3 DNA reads TGTGCCACCAGCAGAGAGAGGGTTAGTCAGCCCCAGCATTTT.